The sequence of this T cell receptor beta chain was determined in a study of T cell changes during pregnancy in multiple sclerosis. Profiled with immunoSEQ multiplex PCR; TCRdb holds only in-frame clones, not every one. Of more than 90,000 clones listed, approximately 92% were seen once; the top ten hold roughly 1.4%. V shed 5 bases and J 5 bases; nucleotides not matched to a gene: 11. CDR1 is SNHLY, CDR2 FYNNEI, per germline. CDR3 length: 15 residues. This clonotype was obtained from a female donor with multiple sclerosis, enrolled in a pregnancy study. The material sequenced was peripheral blood, taken in the first trimester of pregnancy. This sequence joins TRBV2 and TRBJ2-7; 8 nucleotides line up with TRBD2. CDR3 nucleotide sequence: TGTGCCAGCAGTCAATCCGGGACTAGTCGTGACGAGCAGTACTTC. Its protein product is CASSQSGTSRDEQYF.